This T cell receptor (beta chain) was identified in a study of technical replicates of blood from four donors. The CDR3 loop spans 15 amino acids. CDR1 and CDR2 (germline): SGHDN, FVKESK. The J segment lost 3 bases and the V segment lost 4 bases, leaving 4 bases of the junction unmatched. This clone has just a few counts. Produced via immunoSEQ multiplex PCR; TCRdb's table is partial and in-frame only. Among about 73,000 clones listed, 85% to 95% were seen once. V is TRBV14 and J is TRBJ2-1; 9 bases map to TRBD2. The sequencing input was PBMCs. The receptor was isolated from a human donor in good health. Some clones in this sample may be carry-over from other donors' samples. The CDR3 here is CASSRISGSYNEQFF. CDR3 nucleotides: TGTGCCAGCAGCCGCATTAGCGGGAGCTACAATGAGCAGTTCTTC.